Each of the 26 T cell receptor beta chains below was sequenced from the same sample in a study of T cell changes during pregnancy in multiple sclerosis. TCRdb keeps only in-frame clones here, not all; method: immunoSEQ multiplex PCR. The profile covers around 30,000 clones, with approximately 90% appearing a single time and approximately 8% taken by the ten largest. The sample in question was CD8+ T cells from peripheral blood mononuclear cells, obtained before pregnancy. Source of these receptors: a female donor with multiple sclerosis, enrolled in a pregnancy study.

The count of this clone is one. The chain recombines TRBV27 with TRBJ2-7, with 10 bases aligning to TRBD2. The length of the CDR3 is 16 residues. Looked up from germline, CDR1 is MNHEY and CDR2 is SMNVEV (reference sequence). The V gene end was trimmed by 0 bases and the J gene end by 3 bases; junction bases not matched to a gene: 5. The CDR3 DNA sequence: TGTGCCAGCAGTTTATCCCTAGCGGGGGCCTTCTACGAGCAGTACTTC. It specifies CASSLSLAGAFYEQYF.

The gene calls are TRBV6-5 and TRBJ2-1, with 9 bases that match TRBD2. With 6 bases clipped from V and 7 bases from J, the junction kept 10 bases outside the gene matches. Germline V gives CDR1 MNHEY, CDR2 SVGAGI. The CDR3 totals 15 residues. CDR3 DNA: TGTGCCAGCAGCCCCCCAGCGGGGGGCCGGAATGAGCAGTTCTTC. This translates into CASSPPAGGRNEQFF.

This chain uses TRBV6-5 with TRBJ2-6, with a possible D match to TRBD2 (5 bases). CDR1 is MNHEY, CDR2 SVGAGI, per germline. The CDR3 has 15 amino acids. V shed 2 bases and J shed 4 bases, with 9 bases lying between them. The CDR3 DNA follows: TGTGCCAGCAGTTACGGAGCGGAAGGGGCCAACGTCCTGACTTTC. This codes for CASSYGAEGANVLTF.

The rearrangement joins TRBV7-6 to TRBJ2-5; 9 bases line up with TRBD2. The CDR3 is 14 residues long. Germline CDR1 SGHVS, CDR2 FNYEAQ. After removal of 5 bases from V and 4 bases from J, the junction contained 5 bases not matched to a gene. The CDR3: CASSKGLAGETQYF. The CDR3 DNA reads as TGTGCCAGCAGCAAGGGACTAGCTGGAGAGACCCAGTACTTC.

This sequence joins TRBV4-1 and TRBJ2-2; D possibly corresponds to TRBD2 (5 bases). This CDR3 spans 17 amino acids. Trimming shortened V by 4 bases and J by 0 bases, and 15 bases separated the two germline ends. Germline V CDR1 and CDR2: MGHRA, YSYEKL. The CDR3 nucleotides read TGCGCCAGCAGCCCCCAAGGGAGCGCTTCGAACACCGGGGAGCTGTTTTTT. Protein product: CASSPQGSASNTGELFF.

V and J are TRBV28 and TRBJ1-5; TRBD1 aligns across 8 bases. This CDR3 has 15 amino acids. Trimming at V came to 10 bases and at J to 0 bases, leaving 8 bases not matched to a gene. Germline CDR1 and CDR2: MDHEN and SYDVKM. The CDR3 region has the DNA TGTGCCACCCATCAGGGGGCAGCTAGCAATCAGCCCCAGCATTTT. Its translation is CATHQGAASNQPQHF.

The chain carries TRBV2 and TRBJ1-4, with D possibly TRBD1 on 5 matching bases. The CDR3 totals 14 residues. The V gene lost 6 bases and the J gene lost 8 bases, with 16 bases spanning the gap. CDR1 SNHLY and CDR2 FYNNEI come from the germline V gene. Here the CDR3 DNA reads TGTGCCAGCAGAGATACTAAGGGGAAAGAAAAACTGTTTTTT. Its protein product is CASRDTKGKEKLFF.

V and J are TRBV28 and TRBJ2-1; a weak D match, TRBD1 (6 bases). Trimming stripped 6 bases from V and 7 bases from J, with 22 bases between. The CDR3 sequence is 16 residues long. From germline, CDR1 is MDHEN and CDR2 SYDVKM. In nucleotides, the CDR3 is TGTGCCAGCAGCCCCCGTACAGGGAGTTTCGTTAATGAGCAGTTCTTC. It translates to CASSPRTGSFVNEQFF.

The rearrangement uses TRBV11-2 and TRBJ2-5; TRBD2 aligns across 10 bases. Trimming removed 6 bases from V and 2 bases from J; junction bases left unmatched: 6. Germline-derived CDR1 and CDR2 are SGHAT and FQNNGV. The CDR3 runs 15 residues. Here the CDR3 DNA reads TGTGCCAGCAGTCTAGGACTAGCGGATCAAGAGACCCAGTACTTC. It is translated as CASSLGLADQETQYF.

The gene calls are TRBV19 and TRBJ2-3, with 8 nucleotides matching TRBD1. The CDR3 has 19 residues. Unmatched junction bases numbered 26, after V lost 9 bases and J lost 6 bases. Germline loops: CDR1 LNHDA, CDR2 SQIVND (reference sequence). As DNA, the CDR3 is TGTGCCAGCCGCCCCTTGGACAGGGTTTTCGTAATCAGTTCTGATACGCAGTATTTT. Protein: CASRPLDRVFVISSDTQYF.

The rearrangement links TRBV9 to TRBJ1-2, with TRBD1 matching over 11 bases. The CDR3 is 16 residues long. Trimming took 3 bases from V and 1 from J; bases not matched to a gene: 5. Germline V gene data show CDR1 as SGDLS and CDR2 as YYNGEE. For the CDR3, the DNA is TGTGCCAGCAGCGCATCCGGGACAGGGGGTAACTATGGCTACACCTTC. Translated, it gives CASSASGTGGNYGYTF.

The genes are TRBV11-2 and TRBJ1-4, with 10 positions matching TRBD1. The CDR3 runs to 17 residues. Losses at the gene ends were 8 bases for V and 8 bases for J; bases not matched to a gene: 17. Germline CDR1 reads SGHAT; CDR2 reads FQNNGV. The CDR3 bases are TGTGCCAGCGCCTCCCCGGGACAGGGGACGGTCGAGGAAAAACTGTTTTTT. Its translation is CASASPGQGTVEEKLFF.

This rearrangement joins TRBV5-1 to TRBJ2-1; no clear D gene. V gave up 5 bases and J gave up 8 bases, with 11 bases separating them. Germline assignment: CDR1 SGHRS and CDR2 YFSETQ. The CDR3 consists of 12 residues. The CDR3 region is CASSGLSDEQFF. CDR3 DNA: TGCGCCAGCAGTGGGTTAAGCGATGAGCAGTTCTTC.

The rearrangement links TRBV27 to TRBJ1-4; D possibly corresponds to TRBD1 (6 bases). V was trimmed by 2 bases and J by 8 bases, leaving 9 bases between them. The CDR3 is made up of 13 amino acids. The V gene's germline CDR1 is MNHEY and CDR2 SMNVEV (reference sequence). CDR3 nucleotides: TGTGCCAGCAGTTTAGCGGGGGCCGAAAAACTGTTTTTT. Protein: CASSLAGAEKLFF.

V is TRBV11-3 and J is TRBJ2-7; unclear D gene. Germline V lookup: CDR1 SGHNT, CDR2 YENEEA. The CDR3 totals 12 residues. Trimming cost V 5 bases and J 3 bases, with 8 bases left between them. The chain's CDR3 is CASSPRNYEQYF. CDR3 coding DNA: TGTGCCAGCAGCCCGAGGAACTACGAGCAGTACTTC.

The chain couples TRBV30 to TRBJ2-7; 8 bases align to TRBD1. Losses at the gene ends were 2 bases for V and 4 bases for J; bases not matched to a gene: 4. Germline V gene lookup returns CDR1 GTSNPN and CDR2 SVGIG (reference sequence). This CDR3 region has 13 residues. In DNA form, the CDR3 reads TGTGCCTGGAGTCAGGGGGCCTCATACGAGCAGTACTTC. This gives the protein CAWSQGASYEQYF. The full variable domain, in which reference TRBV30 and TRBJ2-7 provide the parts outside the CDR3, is SQTIHQWPATLVQPVGSPLSLECTVEGTSNPNLYWYRQAAGRGLQLLFYSVGIGQISSEVPQNLSASRPQDRQFILSSKKLLLSDSGFYLCAWSQGASYEQYFGPGTRLTVT.

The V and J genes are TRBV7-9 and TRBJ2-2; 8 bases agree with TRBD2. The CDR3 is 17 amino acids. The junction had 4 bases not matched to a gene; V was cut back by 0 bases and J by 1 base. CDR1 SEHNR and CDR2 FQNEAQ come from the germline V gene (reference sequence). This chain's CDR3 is CASSLASGGVNTGELFF. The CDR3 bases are TGTGCCAGCAGCTTAGCTTCGGGAGGGGTGAACACCGGGGAGCTGTTTTTT.

The CDR3 loop is CASSSGVTDEKLFF. The CDR3 nucleotides read TGTGCCAGCAGTTCGGGGGTTACAGATGAAAAACTGTTTTTT. The chain joins TRBV28 to TRBJ1-4, with TRBD1 as a possible D gene (5 bases). The CDR3 is made up of 14 amino acids. Germline-derived CDR1 and CDR2 are MDHEN and SYDVKM. V was cut by 4 bases and J by 6 bases, with 12 bases left in between.

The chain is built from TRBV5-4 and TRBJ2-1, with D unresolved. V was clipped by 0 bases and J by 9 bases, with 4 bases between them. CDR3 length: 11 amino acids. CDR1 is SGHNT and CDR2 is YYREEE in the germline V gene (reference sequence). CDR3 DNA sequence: TGTGCCAGCAGCTTGGGCGCTGAGCAGTTCTTC. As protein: CASSLGAEQFF.

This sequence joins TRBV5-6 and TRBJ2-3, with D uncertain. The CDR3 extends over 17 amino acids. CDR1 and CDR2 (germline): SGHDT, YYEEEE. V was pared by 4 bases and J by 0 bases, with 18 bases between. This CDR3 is CASSPESWAASTDTQYF. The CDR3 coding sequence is TGTGCCAGCAGCCCCGAGTCGTGGGCAGCTAGCACAGATACGCAGTATTTT.

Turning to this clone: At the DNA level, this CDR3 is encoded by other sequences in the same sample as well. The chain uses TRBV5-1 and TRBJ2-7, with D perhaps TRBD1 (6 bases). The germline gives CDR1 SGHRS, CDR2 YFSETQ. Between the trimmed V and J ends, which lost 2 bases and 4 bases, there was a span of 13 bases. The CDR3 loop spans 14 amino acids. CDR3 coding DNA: TGCGCCAGCAGCTTAAAACAGGGATTTTACGAGCAGTACTTC. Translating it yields CASSLKQGFYEQYF.

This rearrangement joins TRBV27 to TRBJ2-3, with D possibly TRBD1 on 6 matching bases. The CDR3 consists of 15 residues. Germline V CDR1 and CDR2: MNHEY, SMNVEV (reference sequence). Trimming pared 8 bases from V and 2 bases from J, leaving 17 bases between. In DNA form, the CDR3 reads TGTGCCAGCGGATCCAGGGGCAGTTCCACAGATACGCAGTATTTT. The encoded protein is CASGSRGSSTDTQYF.

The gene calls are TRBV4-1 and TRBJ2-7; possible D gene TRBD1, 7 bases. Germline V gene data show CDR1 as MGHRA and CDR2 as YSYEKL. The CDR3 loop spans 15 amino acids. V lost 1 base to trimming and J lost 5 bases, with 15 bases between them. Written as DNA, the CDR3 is TGCGCCAGCAGCCAAGCATGGCAGGGGGGTAACGAGCAGTACTTC. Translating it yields CASSQAWQGGNEQYF.

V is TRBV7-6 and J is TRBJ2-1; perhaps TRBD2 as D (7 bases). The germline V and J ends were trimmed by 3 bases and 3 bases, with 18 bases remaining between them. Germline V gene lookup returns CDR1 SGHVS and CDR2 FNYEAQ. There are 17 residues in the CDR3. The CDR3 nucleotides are TGTGCCAGCAGCTTCGGGGGAGGGGGGTTGCTCTACAATGAGCAGTTCTTC. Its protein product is CASSFGGGGLLYNEQFF.

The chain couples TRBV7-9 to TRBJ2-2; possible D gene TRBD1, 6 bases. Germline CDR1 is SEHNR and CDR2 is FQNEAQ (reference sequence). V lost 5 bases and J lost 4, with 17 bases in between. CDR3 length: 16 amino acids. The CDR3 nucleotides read TGTGCCAGCAGCCGTCCCACCGGGACATCCACCGGGGAGCTGTTTTTT. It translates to CASSRPTGTSTGELFF.

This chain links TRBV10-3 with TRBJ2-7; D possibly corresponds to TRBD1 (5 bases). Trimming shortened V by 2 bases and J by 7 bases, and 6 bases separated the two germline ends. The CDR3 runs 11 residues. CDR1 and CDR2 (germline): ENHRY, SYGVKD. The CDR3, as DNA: TGTGCCATCAGTGAGAGGGGAGAGCAGTACTTC. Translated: CAISERGEQYF.